Presented here are 2 T cell receptor beta chains from one specimen sequenced in a study of shared clonotypes between healthy human individuals. This table comes from immunoSEQ multiplex PCR, and its TCRdb copy is limited to in-frame clones, with some not included. The top ten clones hold less than 1.5% of a sample with some 1 million clones, roughly 80% of them seen once. Input material: memory CD4+ T cells sorted from blood. Described subset: CD45RA-negative fraction. The source is a man aged 18 to 29 in good health.

This clone was counted a few times. The chain links TRBV5-1 to TRBJ2-3; 11 nucleotides agree with TRBD2. The germline gives CDR1 SGHRS, CDR2 YFSETQ. CDR3 length equals 16 residues. After removal of 4 bases from V and 1 base from J, the junction contained 5 bases not matched to a gene. The CDR3 is CASSPPGLAGTDTQYF. CDR3 DNA: TGCGCCAGCAGCCCTCCGGGACTAGCGGGCACAGATACGCAGTATTTT.

This chain links TRBV10-2 with TRBJ2-2; 8 bases are a match to TRBD2. Trimming at V came to 7 bases and at J to 4 bases, leaving 8 bases not matched to a gene. Germline CDR1 is WSHSY and CDR2 is SAAADI. The CDR3 is 15 residues long. This CDR3 is CASNIGLALTGELFF. CDR3 DNA sequence: TGCGCCAGCAATATTGGACTAGCACTCACCGGGGAGCTGTTTTTT.